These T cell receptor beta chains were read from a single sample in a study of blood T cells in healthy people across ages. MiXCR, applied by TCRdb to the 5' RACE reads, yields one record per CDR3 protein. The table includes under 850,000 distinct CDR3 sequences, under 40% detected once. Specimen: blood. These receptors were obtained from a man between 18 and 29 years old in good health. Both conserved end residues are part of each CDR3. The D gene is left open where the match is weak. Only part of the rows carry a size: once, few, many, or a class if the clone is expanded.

cdr3_aa: CASRPRGRTEAFF
cdr3_nt: TGTGCCAGCAGGCCCCGGGGACGCACTGAAGCTTTCTTT
j_call: TRBJ1-1
clone_size: -
v_call: TRBV12-3/TRBV12-4
d_call: -

cdr3_aa: CASSCVRDRGSTDTQYF
cdr3_nt: TGTGCCAGCAGCTGCGTCCGGGACAGGGGAAGCACAGATACGCAGTATTTT
j_call: TRBJ2-3
clone_size: -
v_call: TRBV5-6
d_call: TRBD1

cdr3_aa: CAGSDRRFLNTEAFF
cdr3_nt: TGCGCCGGCAGTGATCGGCGGTTCCTGAACACTGAAGCTTTCTTT
j_call: TRBJ1-1
clone_size: once
v_call: TRBV10-2
d_call: -

cdr3_aa: CASSHDSPGTTTYEQYF
cdr3_nt: TGTGCCAGCAGCCACGACAGTCCCGGGACTACCACCTACGAGCAGTACTTC
j_call: TRBJ2-7
clone_size: few
v_call: TRBV14
d_call: TRBD2

cdr3_aa: CASRDGIRDEQYF
cdr3_nt: TGTGCCAGCCGAGACGGCATCAGAGATGAGCAGTACTTC
j_call: TRBJ2-5
clone_size: -
v_call: TRBV6-6
d_call: -

cdr3_aa: CASSLEGTVGRGNQPQHF
cdr3_nt: TGTGCCAGCAGTTTAGAAGGGACAGTGGGTCGGGGCAATCAGCCCCAGCATTTT
j_call: TRBJ1-5
clone_size: -
v_call: TRBV12-3/TRBV12-4
d_call: TRBD1

cdr3_aa: CASSLKGTGERGYGYTF
cdr3_nt: TGTGCCAGCAGCTTAAAAGGGACAGGGGAAAGGGGCTATGGCTACACCTTC
j_call: TRBJ1-2
clone_size: few
v_call: TRBV7-9
d_call: TRBD1

cdr3_aa: CASSVGQGYNSPLHF
cdr3_nt: TGTGCCAGCAGCGTGGGACAGGGCTATAATTCACCCCTCCACTTT
j_call: TRBJ1-6
clone_size: many
v_call: TRBV9
d_call: TRBD1

cdr3_aa: CASSILGTSGHNEQFF
cdr3_nt: TGTGCCAGCAGCATACTGGGGACTAGCGGCCACAATGAGCAGTTCTTC
j_call: TRBJ2-1
clone_size: few
v_call: TRBV21-1
d_call: -

cdr3_aa: CASSYLSDTQYF
cdr3_nt: TGTGCCAGCAGTTACTTGTCGGATACGCAGTATTTT
j_call: TRBJ2-3
clone_size: few
v_call: TRBV6-6
d_call: -

cdr3_aa: CSAKDEGHASDIQYF
cdr3_nt: TGCAGTGCTAAGGACGAAGGACACGCGTCGGACATTCAGTACTTC
j_call: TRBJ2-4
clone_size: -
v_call: TRBV20-1
d_call: -

cdr3_aa: CASSLESLGSGTGELFF
cdr3_nt: TGCGCCAGCAGCTTGGAGTCGCTAGGGTCGGGCACCGGGGAGCTGTTTTTT
j_call: TRBJ2-2
clone_size: -
v_call: TRBV5-1
d_call: -

cdr3_aa: CASSRIGERAKNIQYF
cdr3_nt: TGTGCCAGCAGCCGAATAGGGGAGAGAGCCAAAAACATTCAGTACTTC
j_call: TRBJ2-4
clone_size: -
v_call: TRBV7-2
d_call: -

cdr3_aa: CASSYSIVRGVIHPLHF
cdr3_nt: TGTGCCAGCAGTTACTCGATTGTCAGGGGGGTAATTCACCCCCTCCACTTT
j_call: TRBJ1-6
clone_size: once
v_call: TRBV6-5
d_call: TRBD1

cdr3_aa: CASSKVYSGDGYTF
cdr3_nt: TGTGCCAGCAGCAAAGTATATAGCGGTGATGGCTACACCTTC
j_call: TRBJ1-2
clone_size: -
v_call: TRBV7-8
d_call: -

cdr3_aa: CASSSVHTPNVLTF
cdr3_nt: TGCGCCAGCAGCTCGGTCCACACCCCGAACGTCCTGACTTTC
j_call: TRBJ2-6
clone_size: -
v_call: TRBV5-1
d_call: -

cdr3_aa: CASSTRIINQPQHF
cdr3_nt: TGTGCCAGCAGTACCCGGATCATCAATCAGCCCCAGCATTTT
j_call: TRBJ1-5
clone_size: few
v_call: TRBV6-6
d_call: -